The following is a TCR beta chain sequence with its context. This entry belongs to a study of cytomegalovirus exposure and HLA in healthy donors. The CDR3 sequence is 13 residues long. Germline lookup yields CDR1 SQVTM and CDR2 ANQGSEA. The ends were cut back, 3 bases at V and 3 bases at J, with 12 bases in the middle. Use of 60 Vbeta and 13 Jbeta primers characterized the PCR. The protocol was immunoSEQ multiplex PCR, while the TCRdb copy is restricted to in-frame clones and leaves out a portion. The sample contains about 62,000 clones, over 60% of which appear only once. Sequencing input: PBMCs. The TCR comes from a woman aged 25 to 45 in good health and CMV-seronegative. V and J are TRBV29-1 and TRBJ2-7; D is unresolved. The CDR3 spells CSVDSERNYEQYV. The CDR3 DNA reads TGCAGCGTTGACAGCGAGCGCAACTACGAGCAGTACGTC.